This T cell receptor (beta chain) was captured in a study of cytomegalovirus exposure and HLA in healthy donors. To note about this clone: The antigen is unknown.

This CDR3 has 16 residues. Trimming removed 1 base from V and 4 bases from J; junction bases left unmatched: 7. CDR1 and CDR2 from the germline V gene are MGHRA and YSYEKL. Study observations and caveats: 150 to 200 TCR beta chains were listed as cytomegalovirus-associated.

Sequenced by immunoSEQ multiplex PCR; TCRdb stores in-frame clones only, minus some. The profile covers roughly 79,000 clones, with 85% to 95% appearing a single time and about 0.7% taken by the ten largest. The specimen sequenced was PBMCs. The sequence derives from a man aged 18 to 30 in good health and CMV-seronegative. The chain joins TRBV4-1 to TRBJ2-7; 10 bases are shared with TRBD1. DNA for the CDR3: TGCGCCAGCAGCCAAGGTCCCGGGACAGGGGCATACGAGCAGTACTTC. Translation: CASSQGPGTGAYEQYF.